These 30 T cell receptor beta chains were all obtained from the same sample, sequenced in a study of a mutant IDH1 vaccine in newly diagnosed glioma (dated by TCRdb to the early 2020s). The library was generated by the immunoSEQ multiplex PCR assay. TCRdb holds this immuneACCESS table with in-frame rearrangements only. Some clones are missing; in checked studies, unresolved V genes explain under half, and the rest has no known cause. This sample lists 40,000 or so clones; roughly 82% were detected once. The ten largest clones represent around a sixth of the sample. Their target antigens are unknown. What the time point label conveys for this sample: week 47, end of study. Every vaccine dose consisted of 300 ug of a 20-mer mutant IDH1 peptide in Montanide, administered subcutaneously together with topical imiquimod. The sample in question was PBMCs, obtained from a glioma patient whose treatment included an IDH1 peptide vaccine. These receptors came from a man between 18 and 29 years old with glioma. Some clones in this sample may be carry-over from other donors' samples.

The CDR3 here is CASSLRSDGASGGYTF. In nucleotides, the CDR3 is TGTGCCAGCAGTTTAAGGTCAGACGGGGCCTCTGGGGGCTACACCTTC. This chain links TRBV28 with TRBJ1-2; a weak D match, TRBD1 (5 bases). The germline CDR1 and CDR2 sequences are MDHEN and SYDVKM. The CDR3 spans 16 residues. The V and J ends lost 2 bases and 8 bases respectively, with 21 bases between them.

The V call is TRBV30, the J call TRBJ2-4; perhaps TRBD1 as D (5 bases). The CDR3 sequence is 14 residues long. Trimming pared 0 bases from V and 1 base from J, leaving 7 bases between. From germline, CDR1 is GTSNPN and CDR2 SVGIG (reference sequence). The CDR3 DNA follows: TGTGCCTGGAGTGTAAAGGGGGCCAAAAACATTCAGTACTTC. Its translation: CAWSVKGAKNIQYF.

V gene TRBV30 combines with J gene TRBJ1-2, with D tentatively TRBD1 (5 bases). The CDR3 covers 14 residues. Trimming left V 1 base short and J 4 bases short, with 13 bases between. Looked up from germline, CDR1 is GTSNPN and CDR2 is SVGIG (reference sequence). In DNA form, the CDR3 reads TGTGCCTGGAGTGGGGACTCCGGGACCTATGGCTACACCTTC. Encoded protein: CAWSGDSGTYGYTF.

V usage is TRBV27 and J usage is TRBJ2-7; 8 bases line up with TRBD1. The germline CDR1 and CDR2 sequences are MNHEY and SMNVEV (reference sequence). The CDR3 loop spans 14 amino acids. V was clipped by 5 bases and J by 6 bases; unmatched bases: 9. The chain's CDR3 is CASSLQTGAREQYF. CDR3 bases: TGTGCCAGCAGTCTACAGACAGGGGCACGCGAGCAGTACTTC.

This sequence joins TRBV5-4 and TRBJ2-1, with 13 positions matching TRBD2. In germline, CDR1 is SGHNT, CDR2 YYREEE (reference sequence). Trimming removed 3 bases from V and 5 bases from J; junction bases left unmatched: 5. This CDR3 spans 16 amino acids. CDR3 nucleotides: TGTGCCAGCAGCTCCGGACTAGCGGGAGCCAACAATGAGCAGTTCTTC. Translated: CASSSGLAGANNEQFF.

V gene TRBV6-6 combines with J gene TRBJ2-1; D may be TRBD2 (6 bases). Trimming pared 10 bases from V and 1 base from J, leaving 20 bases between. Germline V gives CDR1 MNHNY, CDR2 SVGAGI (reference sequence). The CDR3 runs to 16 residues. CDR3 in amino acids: CATGPHGTDSYNEQFF. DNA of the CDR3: TGTGCCACCGGTCCGCACGGGACTGATTCCTACAATGAGCAGTTCTTC.

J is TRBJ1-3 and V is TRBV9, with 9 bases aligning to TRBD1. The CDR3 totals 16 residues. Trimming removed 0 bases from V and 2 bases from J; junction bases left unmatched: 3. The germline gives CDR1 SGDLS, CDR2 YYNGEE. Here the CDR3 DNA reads TGTGCCAGCAGCGTAGCAACAGGGGGCACTGGAAACACCATATATTTT. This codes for CASSVATGGTGNTIYF.

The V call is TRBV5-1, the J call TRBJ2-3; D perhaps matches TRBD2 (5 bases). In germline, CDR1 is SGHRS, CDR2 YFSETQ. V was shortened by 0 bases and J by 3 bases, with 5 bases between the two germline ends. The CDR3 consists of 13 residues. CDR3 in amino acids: CASSLGRTDTQYF. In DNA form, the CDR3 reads TGCGCCAGCAGCTTGGGGAGGACAGATACGCAGTATTTT.

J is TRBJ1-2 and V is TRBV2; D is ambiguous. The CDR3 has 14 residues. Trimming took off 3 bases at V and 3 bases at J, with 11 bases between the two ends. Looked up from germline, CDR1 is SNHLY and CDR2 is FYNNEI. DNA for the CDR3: TGTGCCAGCAGTGAGGTCAGGACGGACTATGGCTACACCTTC. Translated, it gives CASSEVRTDYGYTF.

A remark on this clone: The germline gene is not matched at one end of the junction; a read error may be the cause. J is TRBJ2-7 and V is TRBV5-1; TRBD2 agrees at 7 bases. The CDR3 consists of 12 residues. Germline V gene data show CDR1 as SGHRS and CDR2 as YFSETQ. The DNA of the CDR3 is TGCGCCAGCAGGTTGGGAGGGAATGAGCAGTACTTC. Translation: CASRLGGNEQYF.

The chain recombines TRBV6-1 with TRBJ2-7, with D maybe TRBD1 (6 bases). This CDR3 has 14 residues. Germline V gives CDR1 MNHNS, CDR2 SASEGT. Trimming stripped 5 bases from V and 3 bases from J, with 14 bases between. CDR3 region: CASSLSRDNYEQYF. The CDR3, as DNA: TGTGCCAGCAGTCTAAGCCGGGACAACTACGAGCAGTACTTC.

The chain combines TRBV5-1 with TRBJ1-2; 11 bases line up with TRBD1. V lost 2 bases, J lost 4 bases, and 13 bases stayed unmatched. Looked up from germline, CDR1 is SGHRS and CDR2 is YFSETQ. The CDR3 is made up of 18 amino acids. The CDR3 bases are TGCGCCAGCAGCTTCGGGACAGGGGGATCCCAGGCACCCTATGGCTACACCTTC. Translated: CASSFGTGGSQAPYGYTF.

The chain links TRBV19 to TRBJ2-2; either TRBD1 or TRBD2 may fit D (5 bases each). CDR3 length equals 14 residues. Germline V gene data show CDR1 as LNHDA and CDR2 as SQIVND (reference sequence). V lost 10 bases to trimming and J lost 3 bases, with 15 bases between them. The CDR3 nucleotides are TGTGCCACCTCGGGACCGTCTGACACCGGGGAGCTGTTTTTT. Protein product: CATSGPSDTGELFF.

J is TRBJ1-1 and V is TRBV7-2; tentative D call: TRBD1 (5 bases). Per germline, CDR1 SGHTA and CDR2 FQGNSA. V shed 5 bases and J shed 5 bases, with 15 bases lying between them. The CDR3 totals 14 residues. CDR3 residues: CASSPRWGGTEAFF. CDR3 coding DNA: TGTGCCAGCAGCCCAAGGTGGGGGGGAACTGAAGCTTTCTTT.

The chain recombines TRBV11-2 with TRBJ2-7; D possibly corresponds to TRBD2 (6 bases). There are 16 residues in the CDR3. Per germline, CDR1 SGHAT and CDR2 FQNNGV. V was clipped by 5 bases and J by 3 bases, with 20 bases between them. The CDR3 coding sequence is TGTGCCAGCAGCCGGGTTGGACCCCGGGGAGGCTACGAGCAGTACTTC. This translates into CASSRVGPRGGYEQYF.

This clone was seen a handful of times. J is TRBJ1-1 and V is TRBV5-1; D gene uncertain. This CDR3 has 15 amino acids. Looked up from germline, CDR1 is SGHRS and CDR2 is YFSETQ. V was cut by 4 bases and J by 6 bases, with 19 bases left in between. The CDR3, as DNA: TGCGCCAGCAGCCCATGGCTGGGGAGTGGGGCTGAAGCTTTCTTT. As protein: CASSPWLGSGAEAFF.

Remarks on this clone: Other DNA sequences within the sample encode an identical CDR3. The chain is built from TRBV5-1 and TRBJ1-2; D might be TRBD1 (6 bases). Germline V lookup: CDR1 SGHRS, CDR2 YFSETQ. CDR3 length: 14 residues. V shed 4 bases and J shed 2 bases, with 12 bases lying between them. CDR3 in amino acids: CASSPGQANYGYTF. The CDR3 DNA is TGCGCCAGCAGCCCGGGACAAGCCAACTATGGCTACACCTTC.

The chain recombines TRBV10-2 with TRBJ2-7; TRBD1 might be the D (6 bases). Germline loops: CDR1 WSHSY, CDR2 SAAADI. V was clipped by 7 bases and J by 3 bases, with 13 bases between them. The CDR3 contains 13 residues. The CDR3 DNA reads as TGCGCCAGCACCGGGACACGAGTCTACGAGCAGTACTTC. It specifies CASTGTRVYEQYF.

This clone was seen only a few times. CDR3 nucleotides: TGCGCCAGCAGGTCGGCGATGAACACTGAAGCTTTCTTT. Protein product: CASRSAMNTEAFF. This chain links TRBV5-1 with TRBJ1-1; D not resolved. Germline-derived CDR1 and CDR2 are SGHRS and YFSETQ. Trimming pared 5 bases from V and 0 bases from J, leaving 8 bases between. This CDR3 has 13 amino acids.

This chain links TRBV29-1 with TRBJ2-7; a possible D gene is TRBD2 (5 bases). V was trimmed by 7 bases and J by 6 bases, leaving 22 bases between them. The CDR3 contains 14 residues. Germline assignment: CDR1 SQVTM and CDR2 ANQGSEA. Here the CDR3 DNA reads TGCAGCGCCCGCGGGCGCCACTACTCGAGCGAGCAGTACTTC. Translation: CSARGRHYSSEQYF.

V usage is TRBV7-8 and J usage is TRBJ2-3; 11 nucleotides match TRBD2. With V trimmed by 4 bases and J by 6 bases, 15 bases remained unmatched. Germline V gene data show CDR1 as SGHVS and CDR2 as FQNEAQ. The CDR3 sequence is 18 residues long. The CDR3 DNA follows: TGTGCCAGCAGCTCCTTTGAGATAGCGGGAGGGGGGGCGGATACGCAGTATTTT. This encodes CASSSFEIAGGGADTQYF.

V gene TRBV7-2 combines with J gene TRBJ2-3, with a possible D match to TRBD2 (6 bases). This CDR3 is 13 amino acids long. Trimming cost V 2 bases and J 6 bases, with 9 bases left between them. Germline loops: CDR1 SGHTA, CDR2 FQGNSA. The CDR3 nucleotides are TGTGCCAGCAGCTTATCTCGGGGGGATACGCAGTATTTT. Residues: CASSLSRGDTQYF.

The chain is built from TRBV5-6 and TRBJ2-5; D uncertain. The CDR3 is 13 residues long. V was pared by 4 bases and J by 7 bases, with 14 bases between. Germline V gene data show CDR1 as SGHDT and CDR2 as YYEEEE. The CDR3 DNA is TGTGCCAGCAGCCTGACTTGGGAAGGGACCCAGTACTTC. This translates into CASSLTWEGTQYF.

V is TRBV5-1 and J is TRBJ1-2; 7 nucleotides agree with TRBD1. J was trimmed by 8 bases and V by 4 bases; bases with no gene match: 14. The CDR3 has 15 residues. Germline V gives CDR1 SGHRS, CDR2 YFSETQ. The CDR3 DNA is TGCGCCAGCAGCGGGGGCTGGGACAGTCTCCTGGGCTACACCTTC. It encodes CASSGGWDSLLGYTF.

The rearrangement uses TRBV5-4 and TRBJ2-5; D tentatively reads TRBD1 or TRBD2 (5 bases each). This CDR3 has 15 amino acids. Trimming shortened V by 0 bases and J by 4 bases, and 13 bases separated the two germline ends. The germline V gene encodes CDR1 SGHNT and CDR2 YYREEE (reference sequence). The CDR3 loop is CASSLGDHAGETQYF. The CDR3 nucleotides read TGTGCCAGCAGCTTGGGGGACCACGCAGGAGAGACCCAGTACTTC.

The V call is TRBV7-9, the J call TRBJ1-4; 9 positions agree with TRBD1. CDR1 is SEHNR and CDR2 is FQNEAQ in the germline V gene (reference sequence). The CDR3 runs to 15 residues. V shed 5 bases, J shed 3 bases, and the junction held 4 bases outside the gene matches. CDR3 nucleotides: TGTGCCAGCAGCCCGGGACAGGGCGCTAATGAAAAACTGTTTTTT. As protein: CASSPGQGANEKLFF.

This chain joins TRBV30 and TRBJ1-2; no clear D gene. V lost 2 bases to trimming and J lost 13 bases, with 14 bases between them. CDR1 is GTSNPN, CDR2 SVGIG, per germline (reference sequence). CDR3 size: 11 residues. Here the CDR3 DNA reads TGTGCCTGGAGTAAACCGGGCCTGGTCACCTTC. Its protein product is CAWSKPGLVTF.

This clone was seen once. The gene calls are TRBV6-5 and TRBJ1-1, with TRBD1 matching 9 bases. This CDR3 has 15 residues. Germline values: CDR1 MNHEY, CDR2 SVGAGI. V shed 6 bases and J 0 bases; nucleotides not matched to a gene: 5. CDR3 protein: CASRLTGGLNTEAFF. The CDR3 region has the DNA TGTGCCAGCAGATTGACAGGGGGATTGAACACTGAAGCTTTCTTT.

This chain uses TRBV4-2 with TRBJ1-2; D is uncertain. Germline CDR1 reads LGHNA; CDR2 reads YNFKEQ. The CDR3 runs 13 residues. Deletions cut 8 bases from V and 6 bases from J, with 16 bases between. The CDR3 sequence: CASAQAGQDGYTF. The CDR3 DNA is TGTGCCAGCGCCCAAGCCGGTCAAGATGGCTACACCTTC.

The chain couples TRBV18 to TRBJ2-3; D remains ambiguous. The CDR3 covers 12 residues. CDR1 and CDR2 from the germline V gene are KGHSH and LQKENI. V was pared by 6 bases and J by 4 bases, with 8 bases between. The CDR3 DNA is TGTGCCAGCTCCCAACAGTCAGATACGCAGTATTTT. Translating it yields CASSQQSDTQYF.